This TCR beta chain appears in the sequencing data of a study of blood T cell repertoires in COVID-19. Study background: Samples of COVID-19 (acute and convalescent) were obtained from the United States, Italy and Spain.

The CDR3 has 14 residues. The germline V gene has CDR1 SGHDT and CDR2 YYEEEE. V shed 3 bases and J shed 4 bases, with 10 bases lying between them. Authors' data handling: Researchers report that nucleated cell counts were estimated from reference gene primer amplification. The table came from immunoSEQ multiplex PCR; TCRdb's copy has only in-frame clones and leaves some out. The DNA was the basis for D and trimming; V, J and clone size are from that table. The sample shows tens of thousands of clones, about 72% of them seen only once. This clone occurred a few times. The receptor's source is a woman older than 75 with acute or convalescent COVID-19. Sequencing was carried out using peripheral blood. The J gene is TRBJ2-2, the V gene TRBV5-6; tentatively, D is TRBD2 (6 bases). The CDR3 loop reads CASSSMGGTGELFF. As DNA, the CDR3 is TGTGCCAGCAGCTCCATGGGGGGCACCGGGGAGCTGTTTTTT.